The source of this T cell receptor beta chain is a study of blood T cells in healthy people across ages. Primers used in a second PCR of roughly 6 to 12 cycles were a sample-barcoded 5' primer and a J-beta primer mix. TCRdb re-called the 5' RACE reads through MiXCR, storing one row per CDR3 protein. The sample shows fewer than 1,000,000 distinct CDR3 sequences, about 47% of them seen only once. The people who gave samples were healthy Caucasians from Russia, aged roughly 6 to 90. Germline trimming cut 0 bases from V and 8 bases from J; bases unmatched to any gene: 18. Germline values: CDR1 SGHRS, CDR2 YFSETQ. The CDR3 length is 19 residues.

This clonotype was obtained from a man older than 75 in good health. The sequencing input was blood. The chain recombines TRBV5-1 with TRBJ2-1, with TRBD2 matching 9 bases. Here the CDR3 DNA reads TGCGCCAGCAGCTTGGGGGGAGGAGGAGGGACTAGCATATCCGATGAGCAGTTCTTC. Its translation is CASSLGGGGGTSISDEQFF. The full variable domain, in which reference TRBV5-1 and TRBJ2-1 provide the parts outside the CDR3, is KAGVTQTPRYLIKTRGQQVTLSCSPISGHRSVSWYQQTPGQGLQFLFEYFSETQRNKGNFPGRFSGRQFSNSRSEMNVSTLELGDSALYLCASSLGGGGGTSISDEQFFGPGTRLTVL.